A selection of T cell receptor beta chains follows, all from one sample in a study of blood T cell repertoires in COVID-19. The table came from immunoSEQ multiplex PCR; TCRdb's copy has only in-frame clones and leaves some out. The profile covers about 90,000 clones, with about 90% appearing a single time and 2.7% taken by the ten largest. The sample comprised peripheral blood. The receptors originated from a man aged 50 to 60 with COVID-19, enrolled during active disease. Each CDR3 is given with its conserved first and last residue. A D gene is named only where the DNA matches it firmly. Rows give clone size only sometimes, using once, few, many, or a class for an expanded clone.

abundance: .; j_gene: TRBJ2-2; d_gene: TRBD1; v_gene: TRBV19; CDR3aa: CASSRDRTGSNTGELFF; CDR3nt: TGTGCCAGTAGTCGAGACCGGACAGGGTCGAACACCGGGGAGCTGTTTTTT
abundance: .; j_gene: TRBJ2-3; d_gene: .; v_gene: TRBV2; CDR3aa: CASRLTTDTQYF; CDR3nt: TGTGCCAGCAGGCTCACAACAGATACGCAGTATTTT
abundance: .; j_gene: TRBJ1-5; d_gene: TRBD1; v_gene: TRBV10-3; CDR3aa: CAMGERTGVNQPQHF; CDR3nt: TGTGCCATGGGCGAACGGACAGGGGTCAATCAGCCCCAGCATTTT
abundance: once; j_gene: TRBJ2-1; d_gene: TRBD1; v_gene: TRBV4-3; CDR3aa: CASSLQPPDRGDEQFF; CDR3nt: TGCGCCAGCAGCCTCCAACCTCCGGACAGGGGCGATGAGCAGTTCTTC
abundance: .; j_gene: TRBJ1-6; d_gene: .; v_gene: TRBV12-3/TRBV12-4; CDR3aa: CASSLRNSPLHF; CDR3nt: TGTGCCAGCAGTTTACGGAATTCACCCCTCCACTTT
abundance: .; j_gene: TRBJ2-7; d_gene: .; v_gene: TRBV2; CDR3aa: CASSGGGQIYEQYF; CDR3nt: TGTGCCAGCAGTGGCGGTGGACAGATCTACGAGCAGTACTTC
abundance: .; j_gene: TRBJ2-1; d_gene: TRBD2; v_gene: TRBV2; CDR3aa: CASSKGGTSVGSYNEQFF; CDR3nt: TGTGCCAGCAGCAAAGGGGGGACTAGCGTTGGCTCCTACAATGAGCAGTTCTTC
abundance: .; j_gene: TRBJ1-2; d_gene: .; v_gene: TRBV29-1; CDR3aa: CSVEGGSNYGYTF; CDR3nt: TGCAGCGTTGAGGGGGGTTCCAACTATGGCTACACCTTC
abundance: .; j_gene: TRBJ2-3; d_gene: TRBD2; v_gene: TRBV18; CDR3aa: CASSPTAGGASTDTQYF; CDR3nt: TGTGCCAGCTCACCCACAGCGGGGGGGGCCAGCACAGATACGCAGTATTTT
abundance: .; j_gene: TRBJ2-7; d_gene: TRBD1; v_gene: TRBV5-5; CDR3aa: CASSLGPQGVNEQYF; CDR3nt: TGTGCCAGCAGCTTAGGGCCACAGGGGGTCAACGAGCAGTACTTC